Following are 29 T cell receptor beta chains from one sample sequenced in a study of radiotherapy plus CTLA-4 blockade in lung cancer. Libraries were prepared by immunoSEQ multiplex PCR; TCRdb keeps only in-frame clonotypes and omits some of them. The table includes some 25,000 clones, around 70% detected once. This sample comprised peripheral blood, obtained from a patient treated with radiotherapy plus ipilimumab. All receptors derive from a human donor with non-small cell lung cancer whose response to radiotherapy plus ipilimumab could not be evaluated.

This clone was observed a handful of times. The chain joins TRBV28 to TRBJ2-3; 9 positions agree with TRBD1. CDR3 length equals 15 residues. Germline-derived CDR1 and CDR2 are MDHEN and SYDVKM. The CDR3 DNA is TGTGCTACAACACCCGGGACAGGGATAAGAGATACGCAGTATTTT. It encodes CATTPGTGIRDTQYF.

As regards this clone: This CDR3 fails to terminate in the conserved phenylalanine or tryptophan, so it likely reflects a read error. The DNA is left out, because the CDR3 cannot be placed on it with certainty; the CDR3 is given as TCRdb lists it. The chain links TRBV5-8 to TRBJ2-7; the DNA was not compared with TRBD1, the D call given in the table. The CDR3 has 12 residues if both end residues are counted. From germline, CDR1 is SGHTS and CDR2 YDEGEE. This CDR3 reads CASSFRTPGSSL.

The chain combines TRBV2 with TRBJ2-2; 9 bases are a match to TRBD2. The CDR3 spans 15 residues. The germline gives CDR1 SNHLY, CDR2 FYNNEI. V lost 4 bases, J lost 5 bases, and 5 bases stayed unmatched. The CDR3 nucleotides read TGTGCCAGCAGTGTAGCGGGAGTAATTACCGGGGAGCTGTTTTTT. Amino acid sequence: CASSVAGVITGELFF.

J is TRBJ1-3 and V is TRBV19; possible D gene TRBD1, 5 bases. The germline CDR1 and CDR2 sequences are LNHDA and SQIVND (reference sequence). V was clipped by 10 bases and J by 0 bases, with 16 bases between them. This CDR3 has 15 amino acids. The CDR3 bases are TGTGCCACCCGCCAAGGGGCCCTCTCTGGAAACACCATATATTTT. Translation: CATRQGALSGNTIYF.

The chain joins TRBV6-1 to TRBJ2-7; a possible D gene is TRBD1 (6 bases). The CDR3 contains 12 residues. Germline V CDR1 and CDR2: MNHNS, SASEGT. V gave up 8 bases and J gave up 3 bases, with 11 bases separating them. CDR3: CASRKDSYEQYF. In DNA form, the CDR3 reads TGTGCCAGCCGTAAGGACAGCTACGAGCAGTACTTC.

The chain is built from TRBV28 and TRBJ2-4; 8 positions match TRBD2. V was clipped by 3 bases and J by 2 bases; unmatched bases: 6. The CDR3 sequence is 16 residues long. Per the germline V gene, CDR1 is MDHEN and CDR2 is SYDVKM. The CDR3 protein is CASSFAGRVSKNIQYF. DNA for the CDR3: TGTGCCAGCAGTTTTGCCGGGAGGGTGTCCAAAAACATTCAGTACTTC. Full variable domain (rest looked up from reference TRBV28 and TRBJ2-4): DVKVTQSSRYLVKRTGEKVFLECVQDMDHENMFWYRQDPGLGLRLIYFSYDVKMKEKGDIPEGYSVSREKKERFSLILESASTNQTSMYLCASSFAGRVSKNIQYFGAGTRLSVL.

This chain joins TRBV7-9 and TRBJ1-3; D unclear. The CDR3 has 15 residues. V gave up 5 bases and J gave up 4 bases, with 15 bases separating them. Looked up from germline, CDR1 is SEHNR and CDR2 is FQNEAQ (reference sequence). This chain's CDR3 is CASSLTARRGNTIYF. The CDR3, as DNA: TGTGCCAGCAGCCTGACTGCACGCCGAGGAAACACCATATATTTT.

The rearrangement uses TRBV2 and TRBJ2-1; TRBD1 matches at 8 bases. The CDR3 consists of 15 residues. The germline V gene has CDR1 SNHLY and CDR2 FYNNEI. The junction had 10 bases not matched to a gene; V was cut back by 6 bases and J by 6 bases. CDR3 nucleotides: TGTGCCAGCAGCCGTTCCCGGACAGGGCCCAATGAGCAGTTCTTC. This encodes CASSRSRTGPNEQFF.

This chain connects TRBV18 to TRBJ2-7; D may be TRBD1 (6 bases). This CDR3 is 13 amino acids long. The germline V gene encodes CDR1 KGHSH and CDR2 LQKENI. V was trimmed by 0 bases and J by 6 bases, leaving 9 bases between them. The CDR3 here is CASSPPQGSEQYF. The CDR3 DNA sequence: TGTGCCAGCTCACCACCACAGGGTAGCGAGCAGTACTTC.

Here the CDR3 reads CASSLVGLAAQQETQYF. CDR3 nucleotides: TGCGCCAGCAGCTTAGTTGGACTAGCGGCCCAGCAAGAGACCCAGTACTTC. The V call is TRBV5-1, the J call TRBJ2-5, with 10 bases matching TRBD2. Looked up from germline, CDR1 is SGHRS and CDR2 is YFSETQ. The V and J ends lost 2 bases and 2 bases, in that order; junction bases with no gene match: 9. The CDR3 has 17 amino acids.

The CDR3 reads CASSLLAFGDTEAFF. The CDR3 DNA reads TGTGCCAGCAGCTTACTGGCTTTCGGGGACACTGAAGCTTTCTTT. The chain carries TRBV7-2 and TRBJ1-1; D not certain. The CDR3 runs to 15 residues. CDR1 SGHTA and CDR2 FQGNSA come from the germline V gene. Trimming stripped 2 bases from V and 3 bases from J, with 13 bases between. The full variable domain, in which reference TRBV7-2 and TRBJ1-1 provide the parts outside the CDR3, is GAGVSQSPSNKVTEKGKDVELRCDPISGHTALYWYRQSLGQGLEFLIYFQGNSAPDKSGLPSDRFSAERTGGSVSTLTIQRTQQEDSAVYLCASSLLAFGDTEAFFGQGTRLTVV.

The V call is TRBV19, the J call TRBJ2-3, with TRBD2 matching over 7 bases. The V gene's germline CDR1 is LNHDA and CDR2 SQIVND (reference sequence). The CDR3 totals 19 residues. V shed 4 bases, J shed 2 bases, and the junction held 18 bases outside the gene matches. As DNA, the CDR3 is TGTGCCAGTAGTACCGCCGGGACTATCAACTATGGTATCACAGATACGCAGTATTTT. Its translation: CASSTAGTINYGITDTQYF.

The chain links TRBV10-2 to TRBJ2-5; 7 nucleotides agree with TRBD2. The CDR3 runs to 13 residues. V shed 5 bases and J 5 bases; nucleotides not matched to a gene: 5. Germline CDR1 is WSHSY and CDR2 is SAAADI. CDR3 protein: CASSWTRRETQYF. In DNA, the CDR3 is TGCGCCAGCAGTTGGACTAGACGGGAGACCCAGTACTTC.

V and J are TRBV27 and TRBJ2-7; possibly TRBD2 for D (7 bases). CDR1 and CDR2 (germline): MNHEY, SMNVEV (reference sequence). V dropped 2 bases and J dropped 4 bases, with 15 bases sitting between them. There are 15 residues in the CDR3. CDR3 DNA sequence: TGTGCCAGCAGTTTAAAGGGGGGGCCACTTTACGAGCAGTACTTC. Protein sequence: CASSLKGGPLYEQYF.

The chain is built from TRBV27 and TRBJ2-7; the D gene is possibly TRBD1 (5 bases). Trimming took off 7 bases at V and 1 base at J, with 17 bases between the two ends. Germline V gives CDR1 MNHEY, CDR2 SMNVEV (reference sequence). The length of the CDR3 is 15 residues. The CDR3 region is CASNGAELQSYEQYF. CDR3 in DNA: TGTGCCAGCAATGGGGCGGAATTGCAATCCTACGAGCAGTACTTC.

V gene TRBV5-1 combines with J gene TRBJ1-4; D possibly corresponds to TRBD1 (6 bases). V shed 0 bases and J shed 12 bases, with 15 bases lying between them. Germline assignment: CDR1 SGHRS and CDR2 YFSETQ. This CDR3 comprises 14 residues. The CDR3 sequence is CASSLARGVGELFF. The CDR3 DNA reads as TGCGCCAGCAGCTTGGCCAGGGGAGTGGGGGAACTGTTTTTT.

The gene calls are TRBV4-1 and TRBJ2-1, with TRBD2 matching over 13 bases. V lost 1 base and J lost 4; bases outside the gene matches: 4. From germline, CDR1 is MGHRA and CDR2 YSYEKL. The CDR3 loop spans 17 amino acids. The CDR3 DNA reads as TGCGCCAGCAGCCAAGGACTAGCGGGAGGACGATACAATGAGCAGTTCTTC. Protein sequence: CASSQGLAGGRYNEQFF.

This clone was seen more than once but under ten times. The CDR3 DNA reads TGCGCCAGCAGCTTACAGGGGACCACTGAAGCTTTCTTT. It translates to CASSLQGTTEAFF. J is TRBJ1-1 and V is TRBV5-1, with TRBD1 matching over 7 bases. The CDR3 runs to 13 residues. The germline V gene encodes CDR1 SGHRS and CDR2 YFSETQ. V lost 2 bases, J lost 4 bases, and 2 bases stayed unmatched.

The V gene is TRBV13, the J gene TRBJ2-7, with D tentatively TRBD2 (5 bases). Per the germline V gene, CDR1 is PRHDT and CDR2 is FYEKMQ (reference sequence). V shed 1 base and J shed 0 bases, with 19 bases lying between them. The CDR3 is 18 residues long. CDR3 nucleotide sequence: TGTGCCAGCAGCTTAGAGGGCCTGAGGGTGGGAGCCTCCTACGAGCAGTACTTC. Residues: CASSLEGLRVGASYEQYF. Complete variable domain (other parts from reference TRBV13 and TRBJ2-7): AAGVIQSPRHLIKEKRETATLKCYPIPRHDTVYWYQQGPGQDPQFLISFYEKMQSDKGSIPDRFSAQQFSDYHSELNMSSLELGDSALYFCASSLEGLRVGASYEQYFGPGTRLTVT.

The chain employs TRBV5-1 and TRBJ2-7, with 7 bases aligning to TRBD1. The length of the CDR3 is 13 residues. The V and J ends lost 6 bases and 5 bases, in that order; junction bases with no gene match: 8. Germline lookup yields CDR1 SGHRS and CDR2 YFSETQ. The chain's CDR3 is CASMRQGRNEQYF. The CDR3 DNA is TGCGCCAGCATGAGACAGGGAAGAAACGAGCAGTACTTC.

This chain connects TRBV5-4 to TRBJ2-5; 12 bases fit TRBD1. V gave up 3 bases and J gave up 11 bases; unmatched junction bases: 8. This CDR3 has 14 residues. CDR1 is SGHNT, CDR2 YYREEE, per germline (reference sequence). The CDR3 nucleotides read TGTGCCAGCAGCTACCCGGGACAGGGGGCTCAGCAGTACTTC. Amino acids: CASSYPGQGAQQYF.

The chain joins TRBV7-9 to TRBJ2-7; 9 nucleotides align to TRBD2. This CDR3 contains 13 residues. After removal of 5 bases from V and 7 bases from J, the junction contained 6 bases not matched to a gene. Germline CDR1 is SEHNR and CDR2 is FQNEAQ (reference sequence). CDR3: CASSTGLAREQYF. DNA of the CDR3: TGTGCCAGCAGCACCGGACTAGCGAGAGAGCAGTACTTC.

The chain carries TRBV7-2 and TRBJ2-1, with a possible D match to TRBD2 (5 bases). Per germline, CDR1 SGHTA and CDR2 FQGNSA. This CDR3 spans 16 amino acids. Trimming took 4 bases from V and 1 from J, leaving 14 bases between them. This chain's CDR3 is CASSSRGGGSYNEQFF. In nucleotides, the CDR3 is TGTGCCAGCAGCTCCCGAGGTGGAGGATCCTACAATGAGCAGTTCTTC. The full variable domain, its missing parts supplied by reference TRBV7-2 and TRBJ2-1, is GAGVSQSPSNKVTEKGKDVELRCDPISGHTALYWYRQSLGQGLEFLIYFQGNSAPDKSGLPSDRFSAERTGGSVSTLTIQRTQQEDSAVYLCASSSRGGGSYNEQFFGPGTRLTVL.

The chain employs TRBV6-5 and TRBJ1-1; D gene ambiguous. This CDR3 has 13 amino acids. Germline V gene data show CDR1 as MNHEY and CDR2 as SVGAGI. Trimming removed 7 bases at V and 0 bases at J, with 9 bases between. CDR3 bases: TGTGCCAGCACCGACAACTTGAACACTGAAGCTTTCTTT. Protein product: CASTDNLNTEAFF.

This sequence joins TRBV29-1 and TRBJ1-1; TRBD1 might be the D (6 bases). Germline V gives CDR1 SQVTM, CDR2 ANQGSEA. Trimming stripped 3 bases from V and 1 base from J, with 6 bases between. CDR3 length equals 12 residues. CDR3 region: CSVDRGNTEAFF. The CDR3 nucleotides read TGCAGCGTTGACAGGGGGAACACTGAAGCTTTCTTT.

This chain joins TRBV4-1 and TRBJ2-2; tentative D call: TRBD2 (5 bases). Trimming shortened V by 1 base and J by 5 bases, and 11 bases separated the two germline ends. Germline V CDR1 and CDR2: MGHRA, YSYEKL. The CDR3 has 15 amino acids. The CDR3 DNA reads TGCGCCAGCAGCCAAGTATTACGGACTACCGGGGAGCTGTTTTTT. Amino acid sequence: CASSQVLRTTGELFF.

J is TRBJ1-4 and V is TRBV5-1; a possible D gene is TRBD1 (6 bases). V shed 4 bases and J shed 1 base, with 8 bases lying between them. Germline V gene lookup returns CDR1 SGHRS and CDR2 YFSETQ. The CDR3 contains 14 residues. CDR3 coding DNA: TGCGCCAGCAGCCGCAGGGGAACTAATGAAAAACTGTTTTTT. Its protein is CASSRRGTNEKLFF.

This chain joins TRBV7-8 and TRBJ1-5; D not certain. The V end was cut by 5 bases, the J end by 7 bases, with 12 bases between. The CDR3 is 13 residues long. Germline V gene data show CDR1 as SGHVS and CDR2 as FQNEAQ. CDR3 coding DNA: TGTGCCAGCAGCCCGGAAGTGGGCCAGCCCCAGCATTTT. It is translated as CASSPEVGQPQHF.

The chain links TRBV10-3 to TRBJ1-6, with TRBD1 identical over 7 bases. J gave up 10 bases and V 2 bases, and 5 bases lay outside the gene matches. Germline loops: CDR1 ENHRY, CDR2 SYGVKD. This CDR3 has 14 amino acids. The CDR3 bases are TGTGCCATCAGTGAGACAGGGGAAGGATCACCCCTCCACTTT. Its translation: CAISETGEGSPLHF.